Given below is one T cell receptor beta chain in context. Its antigen is currently unknown. Once RNA had been extracted, it was reverse transcribed into cDNA to act as the sequencing template. Measured with immunoSEQ multiplex PCR; TCRdb has only the in-frame clones, and not every one. The sample comprises roughly 190,000 clones, roughly three fifths of which are singletons, and about 0.65% rests with the top ten. This entry is derived from a study of CD8+ T cells in alopecia areata. Notes on the study in general: Lesional tissue from the scalp (especially in alopecia totalis/universalis) showed higher clonality than normal scalp. Just one nonresponder means the tie between baseline CD8+ expansion and response stays uncertain. Among the cells sequenced in scalp samples are also the resident alphabeta T cells of normal skin. Sharing of TCR sequences between patients (possibly for HLA-related reasons) was less clear than in mice.

The germline gives CDR1 MDHEN, CDR2 SYDVKM. V dropped 5 bases and J dropped 2; count of bases not matched to a gene: 3. The length of the CDR3 is 14 residues. Described treatment: oral pan-JAK inhibitor, 5-10 mg twice daily. The chain carries TRBV28 and TRBJ1-2; 9 positions match TRBD1. This material consisted of CD4+ T cells sorted from blood, taken at week 4, from a patient treated with tofacitinib. The source is a human donor with alopecia areata. The CDR3 protein is CASSNRGQNYGYTF. The CDR3 DNA reads TGTGCCAGCAGTAACAGGGGGCAGAACTATGGCTACACCTTC.